Below, one TCR beta chain is given with its context. Germline CDR1 and CDR2: MDHEN and SYDVKM. The CDR3 totals 15 residues. V was pared by 2 bases and J by 7 bases, with 12 bases between. The data derive from a study of beta chain features in type 1 diabetes. The investigators reverse transcribed all of the isolated RNA, so they sequenced expressed TCRB transcripts. Sequenced by immunoSEQ multiplex PCR; TCRdb stores in-frame clones only, minus some. The table records 130,000 to 150,000 clones, more than 9% of them present only once. The J gene is TRBJ1-6, the V gene TRBV28; D is unresolved. Sequencing used naive CD4+ T cells from blood. The origin of this receptor is a man younger than 35 in good health. CDR3 region: CASSLGGMRNSPLHF. CDR3 DNA: TGTGCCAGCAGTTTAGGAGGGATGAGGAATTCACCCCTCCACTTT. The whole variable domain, filled in from reference TRBV28 and TRBJ1-6, reads DVKVTQSSRYLVKRTGEKVFLECVQDMDHENMFWYRQDPGLGLRLIYFSYDVKMKEKGDIPEGYSVSREKKERFSLILESASTNQTSMYLCASSLGGMRNSPLHFGNGTRLTVT.